These 18 T cell receptor beta chains came from one sample sequenced in a study of blood T cell repertoires in COVID-19 (TCRdb year 2020). Library generation was performed with the immunoSEQ multiplex PCR assay. Drawn from immuneACCESS, this table holds only the in-frame rearrangements with V and J called that TCRdb kept. Clones are partly lost; checked studies trace under half to an unresolved V gene and leave the rest unexplained. Across this sample there are under 200,000 clones, with around nine tenths seen only once. Around 1.6% of the sample is in the top ten clones. Sequencing used peripheral blood. The receptors here all came from a man between 18 and 35 years old with active or convalescent COVID-19.

This clone was observed a few times. CDR3 nucleotide sequence: TGCGCCAGCAGCCGCACCCTCGGGGGGACCGGGCCAGATACGCAGTATTTT. Amino acid sequence: CASSRTLGGTGPDTQYF. The rearrangement links TRBV4-1 to TRBJ2-3; TRBD2 matches at 7 bases. Germline-derived CDR1 and CDR2 are MGHRA and YSYEKL. The CDR3 has 17 residues. After removal of 4 bases from V and 4 bases from J, the junction contained 14 bases not matched to a gene.

In its sample, this clone was seen a few times. V gene TRBV6-4 combines with J gene TRBJ1-1; D is undetermined. The CDR3 totals 13 residues. In germline, CDR1 is MRHNA, CDR2 SNTAGT. The V end was cut by 6 bases, the J end by 1 base, with 9 bases between. The CDR3 bases are TGTGCCAGCAGCTTGGAGGAGAACACTGAAGCTTTCTTT. Its protein product is CASSLEENTEAFF.

This clone came up once. This chain uses TRBV19 with TRBJ1-4, with TRBD1 identical over 8 bases. V was clipped by 5 bases and J by 8 bases; unmatched bases: 10. The CDR3 extends over 15 amino acids. The germline V gene has CDR1 LNHDA and CDR2 SQIVND (reference sequence). This CDR3 reads CASSALSGGVEKLFF. The CDR3 DNA reads TGTGCCAGTAGTGCCCTATCAGGGGGCGTCGAAAAACTGTTTTTT.

This chain connects TRBV11-2 to TRBJ2-1, with 14 nucleotides matching TRBD2. CDR1 is SGHAT and CDR2 is FQNNGV in the germline V gene. The V gene end was trimmed by 5 bases and the J gene end by 8 bases; junction bases not matched to a gene: 8. CDR3 length: 16 residues. The CDR3 coding sequence is TGTGCCAGCAGCCCAGGGACTAGCGGGAGAATCGATGAGCAGTTCTTC. Translation: CASSPGTSGRIDEQFF.

The V gene is TRBV27, the J gene TRBJ2-7, with 12 bases lining up with TRBD2. The CDR3 totals 16 residues. In germline, CDR1 is MNHEY, CDR2 SMNVEV (reference sequence). J was trimmed by 3 bases and V by 6 bases; bases with no gene match: 9. The CDR3, as DNA: TGTGCCAGCAGCCCCCTTAGACTAGCGGGGGACTACGAGCAGTACTTC. Residues: CASSPLRLAGDYEQYF.

J is TRBJ2-7 and V is TRBV5-4; perhaps TRBD1 as D (5 bases). The CDR3 contains 17 residues. Germline V gene data show CDR1 as SGHNT and CDR2 as YYREEE (reference sequence). Trimming stripped 3 bases from V and 1 base from J, with 20 bases between. DNA of the CDR3: TGTGCCAGCAGCTCCAACCTTCAGGGCGTTCTTTCCTACGAGCAGTACTTC. Its protein product is CASSSNLQGVLSYEQYF.

This chain links TRBV3-1 (or the pseudogene TRBV3-2) with TRBJ2-7; 12 nucleotides line up with TRBD2. Per the germline V gene, CDR1 is LGHDT and CDR2 is YNNKEL (reference sequence). This CDR3 comprises 16 residues. The V gene end was trimmed by 1 base and the J gene end by 2 bases; junction bases not matched to a gene: 3. The CDR3 region is CASSQAASGRAYEQYF. The CDR3 DNA is TGTGCCAGCAGCCAAGCGGCTAGCGGGAGGGCCTACGAGCAGTACTTC.

The CDR3: CAWTLSGGPYNEQFF. As DNA, the CDR3 is TGTGCCTGGACCCTTAGCGGGGGTCCCTACAATGAGCAGTTCTTC. The chain is built from TRBV30 and TRBJ2-1; the match to TRBD2 covers 9 bases. Germline lookup yields CDR1 GTSNPN and CDR2 SVGIG (reference sequence). The CDR3 is made up of 15 amino acids. Trimming removed 4 bases from V and 2 bases from J; junction bases left unmatched: 6.

As concerns this clone: At the DNA level, this CDR3 is encoded by other sequences in the same sample as well. The rearrangement uses TRBV7-9 and TRBJ2-3; D not resolved. Between the trimmed V and J ends, which lost 3 bases and 5 bases, there was a span of 6 bases. The CDR3 totals 12 residues. Per germline, CDR1 SEHNR and CDR2 FQNEAQ (reference sequence). CDR3 bases: TGTGCCAGCAGCTTGTCAGGAGATACGCAGTATTTT. Translating gives CASSLSGDTQYF.

In its sample, this clone was seen once. The V gene is TRBV19, the J gene TRBJ1-1; D is possibly TRBD1 (5 bases). Germline V CDR1 and CDR2: LNHDA, SQIVND (reference sequence). Trimming cost V 3 bases and J 5 bases, with 13 bases left between them. The CDR3 length is 14 residues. This CDR3 reads CASSIDRERTEAFF. The CDR3 DNA follows: TGTGCCAGTAGTATCGACAGAGAGAGGACTGAAGCTTTCTTT.

The chain employs TRBV11-2 and TRBJ1-1; perhaps TRBD1 as D (5 bases). Trimming pared 1 base from V and 5 bases from J, leaving 11 bases between. Germline V gives CDR1 SGHAT, CDR2 FQNNGV. The CDR3 is made up of 14 amino acids. CDR3 amino acids: CASSLVGAGTEAFF. CDR3 bases: TGTGCCAGCAGCTTAGTAGGGGCAGGGACTGAAGCTTTCTTT.

V is TRBV18 and J is TRBJ1-4; D is perhaps TRBD1 (5 bases). The V gene lost 3 bases and the J gene lost 2 bases, with 7 bases spanning the gap. CDR3 length equals 14 residues. CDR1 is KGHSH and CDR2 is LQKENI in the germline V gene. The CDR3 DNA reads as TGTGCCAGCTCACCGGGGGGGACTAATGAAAAACTGTTTTTT. Translation gives CASSPGGTNEKLFF.

V and J are TRBV5-1 and TRBJ1-1; D uncertain. The germline V and J ends were trimmed by 4 bases and 1 base, with 11 bases remaining between them. The CDR3 loop spans 14 amino acids. Germline loops: CDR1 SGHRS, CDR2 YFSETQ. In DNA, the CDR3 is TGCGCCAGCAGCCCTGGGCGGGCGAACACTGAAGCTTTCTTT. Its protein product is CASSPGRANTEAFF.

Regarding this clone: Other DNA sequences in the sample encode the same CDR3. The CDR3 DNA sequence: TGTGCCAGCAGCCAAGGACAGAACACTGAAGCTTTCTTT. As protein: CASSQGQNTEAFF. The chain carries TRBV3-1 (or the pseudogene TRBV3-2) and TRBJ1-1; D remains ambiguous. The CDR3 loop spans 13 amino acids. The germline CDR1 and CDR2 sequences are LGHDT and YNNKEL (reference sequence). Trimming took off 1 base at V and 1 base at J, with 4 bases between the two ends.

The genes are TRBV4-2 and TRBJ2-1, with TRBD1 matching 7 bases. Germline assignment: CDR1 LGHNA and CDR2 YNFKEQ. The CDR3 is made up of 15 amino acids. V trimming: 0 bases; J trimming: 5 bases; junction bases outside the gene matches: 4. CDR3 protein: CASSQEDRYDNEQFF. The CDR3 nucleotides read TGTGCCAGCAGCCAAGAGGACAGGTACGACAATGAGCAGTTCTTC.

This chain joins TRBV10-3 and TRBJ2-7, with D perhaps TRBD2 (6 bases). Per the germline V gene, CDR1 is ENHRY and CDR2 is SYGVKD. The V gene lost 5 bases and the J gene lost 1 base, with 15 bases spanning the gap. The length of the CDR3 is 15 residues. This CDR3 reads CAISPWAGKSYEQYF. In nucleotides, the CDR3 is TGTGCCATCAGTCCGTGGGCGGGAAAGTCCTACGAGCAGTACTTC.

The chain couples TRBV7-9 to TRBJ2-2, with D maybe TRBD1 (5 bases). V lost 5 bases to trimming and J lost 4 bases, with 14 bases between them. Germline CDR1 SEHNR, CDR2 FQNEAQ (reference sequence). CDR3 length: 15 residues. The CDR3 coding sequence is TGTGCCAGCAGCGTAGGTTCAGGGCCCACCGGGGAGCTGTTTTTT. Translation gives CASSVGSGPTGELFF.

A single count supports this clone. The gene calls are TRBV2 and TRBJ1-5; D remains ambiguous. Trimming left V 3 bases short and J 0 bases short, with 12 bases between. CDR1 is SNHLY, CDR2 FYNNEI, per germline. This CDR3 is built from 16 residues. The chain's CDR3 is CASSDPPQYSNQPQHF. As DNA, the CDR3 is TGTGCCAGCAGTGACCCCCCACAATATAGCAATCAGCCCCAGCATTTT.